The T cell receptor (beta chain) under discussion was sequenced for a study of cytomegalovirus exposure and HLA in healthy donors. The V and J ends lost 0 bases and 5 bases respectively, with 11 bases between them. The CDR3 length is 15 residues. In germline, CDR1 is LNHNV, CDR2 YYDKDF (reference sequence). 13 Jbeta primers and 60 Vbeta primers were used for the PCR. The assay was immunoSEQ multiplex PCR, and TCRdb's table has in-frame clones only and misses some. The table lists some 180,000 clones, more than 65% of them singletons. Sequencing was performed on PBMCs. The genes are TRBV15 and TRBJ1-5; the D is unclear. This TCR was recovered from a girl aged 2-10 years in good health and CMV-seropositive. CDR3 in DNA: TGTGCCACCAGCAGAGATATTACAGAATATCAGCCCCAGCATTTT. Encoded protein: CATSRDITEYQPQHF. The entire variable domain, with the rest obtained from reference TRBV15 and TRBJ1-5, is as follows: DAMVIQNPRYQVTQFGKPVTLSCSQTLNHNVMYWYQQKSSQAPKLLFHYYDKDFNNEADTPDNFQSRRPNTSFCFLDIRSPGLGDTAMYLCATSRDITEYQPQHFGDGTRLSIL.